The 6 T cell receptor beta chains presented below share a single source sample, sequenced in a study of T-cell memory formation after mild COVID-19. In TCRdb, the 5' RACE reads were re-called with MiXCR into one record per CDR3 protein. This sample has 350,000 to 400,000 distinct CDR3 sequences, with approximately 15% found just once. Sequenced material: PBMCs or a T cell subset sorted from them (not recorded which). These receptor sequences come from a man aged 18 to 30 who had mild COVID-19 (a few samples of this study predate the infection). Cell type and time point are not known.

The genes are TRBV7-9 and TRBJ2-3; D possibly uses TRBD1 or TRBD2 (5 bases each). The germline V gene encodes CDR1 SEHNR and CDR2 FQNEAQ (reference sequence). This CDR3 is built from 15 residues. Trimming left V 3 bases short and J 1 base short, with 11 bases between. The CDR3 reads CASSFRRGGTDTQYF. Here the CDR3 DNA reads TGTGCCAGCAGCTTCCGCCGAGGGGGCACAGATACGCAGTATTTT.

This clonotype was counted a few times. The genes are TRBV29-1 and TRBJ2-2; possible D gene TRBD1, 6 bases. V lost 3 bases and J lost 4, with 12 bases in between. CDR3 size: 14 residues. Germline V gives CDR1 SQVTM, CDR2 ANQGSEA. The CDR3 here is CSVESKGVTGELFF. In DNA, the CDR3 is TGCAGCGTTGAGTCCAAGGGGGTCACCGGGGAGCTGTTTTTT.

CDR3 bases: TGTGCCAGCAGTTACACGGTCGGAAAACCCCAAGAGACCCAGTACTTC. Translated: CASSYTVGKPQETQYF. This sequence joins TRBV6-7 and TRBJ2-5; D unresolved. TRBV6-7 is known as an ORF, though its function is uncertain. V gave up 2 bases and J gave up 1 base, with 14 bases separating them. The CDR3 has 16 amino acids.

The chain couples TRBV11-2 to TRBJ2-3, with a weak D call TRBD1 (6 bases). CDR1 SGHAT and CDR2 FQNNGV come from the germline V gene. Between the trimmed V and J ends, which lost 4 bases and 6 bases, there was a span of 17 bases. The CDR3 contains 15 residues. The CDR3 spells CASSSYPQGPDTQYF. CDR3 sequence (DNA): TGTGCCAGCAGCTCTTACCCTCAGGGGCCCGATACGCAGTATTTT. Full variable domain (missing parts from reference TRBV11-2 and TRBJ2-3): EAGVAQSPRYKIIEKRQSVAFWCNPISGHATLYWYQQILGQGPKLLIQFQNNGVVDDSQLPKDRFSAERLKGVDSTLKIQPAKLEDSAVYLCASSSYPQGPDTQYFGPGTRLTVL.

The chain's CDR3 is CASSSRGLRRNQPQHF. The CDR3 nucleotides read TGTGCCAGCAGTTCCAGGGGCTTGAGGCGCAATCAGCCCCAGCATTTT. The rearrangement uses TRBV12-3 or TRBV12-4 and TRBJ1-5; perhaps TRBD1 as D (6 bases). This CDR3 spans 16 amino acids. The V end lost 4 bases, the J end lost 2 bases, and 15 bases lay between the germline ends.

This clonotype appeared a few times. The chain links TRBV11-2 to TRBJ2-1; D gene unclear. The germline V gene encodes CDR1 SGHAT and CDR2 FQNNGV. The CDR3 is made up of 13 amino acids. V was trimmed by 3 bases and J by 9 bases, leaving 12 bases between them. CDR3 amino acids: CASSFYSHSEQFF. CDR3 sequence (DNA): TGTGCCAGCAGCTTTTATTCTCATAGTGAGCAGTTCTTC.